The clone carrying this T cell receptor (beta chain) has more than one count but fewer than ten. CDR3 size: 12 residues. CDR1 and CDR2 from the germline V gene are MNHEY and SMNVEV (reference sequence). Trimming took 2 bases from V and 9 from J; bases not matched to a gene: 3. These data come from a study of cytomegalovirus exposure and HLA in healthy donors. Use of 60 Vbeta and 13 Jbeta primers characterized the PCR. The protocol was immunoSEQ multiplex PCR, while the TCRdb copy is restricted to in-frame clones and leaves out a portion. This sample has around 130,000 clones, with 80% found just once.

This receptor was identified in a young man in good health and CMV-seronegative. Material for sequencing was PBMCs. The chain joins TRBV27 to TRBJ1-2; TRBD1 agrees at 7 bases. CDR3 loop: CASSLTGDRYTF. CDR3 DNA sequence: TGTGCCAGCAGTTTAACAGGGGACCGCTACACCTTC.